The 14 T cell receptor beta chains below all came from one sample that was sequenced in a study of T-cell reconstitution after alpha-beta-depleted transplantation in children. A TCRbeta library incorporating unique molecular identifiers was prepared. TCRdb itself ran the PCR reads through MiXCR, one entry per CDR3 protein. The data hold some 500,000 distinct CDR3 sequences, with 32% observed a single time. The sample here was PBMCs from the stem cell graft donor, taken from the stem cell graft. These TCRs come from a human donor who donated a stem cell graft to a child with aplastic anemia.

The chain has TRBV5-6 and TRBJ2-2, with D perhaps TRBD1 (6 bases). The CDR3 length is 15 residues. Germline V gene data show CDR1 as SGHDT and CDR2 as YYEEEE. Deletions cut 4 bases from V and 9 bases from J, with 19 bases between. CDR3 DNA sequence: TGTGCCAGCAGCACCTTGGGGGCAGGTCGGCGGGAGCTGTTTTTT. Translating gives CASSTLGAGRRELFF.

The CDR3 loop is CASSRASGRANEQFF. The CDR3 DNA reads TGTGCCAGCAGCCGGGCTAGCGGGAGGGCCAATGAGCAGTTCTTC. The V gene is TRBV12-3 or TRBV12-4, the J gene TRBJ2-1; 12 nucleotides match TRBD2. The CDR3 covers 15 residues. The ends lost 6 bases at V and 6 bases at J; junction bases unmatched: 6.

This clonotype occurred a few times. This chain joins TRBV7-9 and TRBJ1-1; perhaps TRBD1 as D (5 bases). Germline-derived CDR1 and CDR2 are SEHNR and FQNEAQ (reference sequence). The length of the CDR3 is 14 residues. The V gene lost 5 bases and the J gene lost 7 bases, with 17 bases spanning the gap. CDR3 DNA: TGTGCCAGCAGCCGGGAGTTGTATCAGGGTGAAGCTTTCTTT. Protein product: CASSRELYQGEAFF.

The J gene is TRBJ1-5, the V gene TRBV6-1; tentatively, D is TRBD1 (6 bases). CDR3 length equals 16 residues. Trimming cost V 6 bases and J 0 bases, with 15 bases left between them. CDR1 and CDR2 (germline): MNHNS, SASEGT. CDR3 sequence: CASSLQGPYSNQPQHF. The CDR3 region has the DNA TGTGCCAGCAGCCTACAGGGACCTTATAGCAATCAGCCCCAGCATTTT.

The V and J genes are TRBV6-2 or TRBV6-3 and TRBJ1-3; D remains ambiguous. The CDR3 covers 18 residues. Germline assignment: CDR1 MNHEY and CDR2 SVGEGT. Deletions cut 2 bases from V and 0 bases from J, with 17 bases between. The chain's CDR3 is CASSYPPYRLGSGNTIYF. The DNA of the CDR3 is TGTGCCAGCAGTTACCCACCCTACCGACTGGGCTCTGGAAACACCATATATTTT.

This clonotype came up a few times. The chain links TRBV7-2 to TRBJ1-5; TRBD1 is a possible D gene (6 bases). The V end was cut by 6 bases, the J end by 7 bases, with 19 bases between. This CDR3 spans 15 amino acids. CDR1 SGHTA and CDR2 FQGNSA come from the germline V gene. The DNA for the CDR3 is TGTGCCAGCAGACAGGGACCCTGGGAAGAACAGCCCCAGCATTTT. Its translation is CASRQGPWEEQPQHF.

This clonotype was detected only a few times. The chain combines TRBV5-6 with TRBJ2-7, with D possibly TRBD2 on 7 matching bases. V lost 5 bases to trimming and J lost 3 bases, with 15 bases between them. Germline assignment: CDR1 SGHDT and CDR2 YYEEEE. This CDR3 spans 14 amino acids. CDR3 sequence (DNA): TGTGCCAGCAGGGGGGGGCAGGCGCTCTACGAGCAGTACGTC. Translated: CASRGGQALYEQYV.

This clonotype was seen a few times. V usage is TRBV7-9 and J usage is TRBJ2-5; D uncertain. V was clipped by 5 bases and J by 4 bases, with 20 bases between them. The length of the CDR3 is 16 residues. Germline CDR1 SEHNR, CDR2 FQNEAQ (reference sequence). This CDR3 reads CASSTSGKQHGETQYF. CDR3 nucleotide sequence: TGTGCCAGCAGCACCTCAGGAAAGCAGCACGGAGAGACCCAGTACTTC.

A few counts support this clonotype. This rearrangement joins TRBV10-3 to TRBJ2-7, with 12 bases matching TRBD2. Germline CDR1 reads ENHRY; CDR2 reads SYGVKD. The junction had 4 bases not matched to a gene; V was cut back by 2 bases and J by 2 bases. The CDR3 has 16 amino acids. The CDR3 loop is CAISEPGLAGPYEQYF. The CDR3 coding sequence is TGTGCCATCAGTGAGCCCGGACTAGCGGGGCCCTACGAGCAGTACTTC.

The chain is built from TRBV6-1 and TRBJ1-5, with no clear D. The length of the CDR3 is 13 residues. Germline-derived CDR1 and CDR2 are MNHNS and SASEGT. Trimming removed 5 bases from V and 7 bases from J, with 12 bases in between. CDR3: CASSRVRGQPQHF. CDR3 DNA sequence: TGTGCCAGCAGTAGGGTGCGCGGCCAGCCCCAGCATTTT.

V and J are TRBV6-5 and TRBJ1-2; the match to TRBD1 covers 8 bases. J was trimmed by 3 bases and V by 2 bases; bases with no gene match: 2. The CDR3 contains 14 residues. The germline CDR1 and CDR2 sequences are MNHEY and SVGAGI. The CDR3 sequence is CASSYADRDYGYTF. In nucleotides, the CDR3 is TGTGCCAGCAGTTACGCGGACAGGGACTATGGCTACACCTTC.

This clonotype was detected only a few times. The CDR3 loop is CSARVAETNEKLFF. The CDR3 nucleotides read TGCAGTGCTAGGGTGGCGGAGACTAATGAAAAACTGTTTTTT. The J gene is TRBJ1-4, the V gene TRBV20-1; D is unresolved. CDR1 is DFQATT, CDR2 SNEGSKA, per germline (reference sequence). The CDR3 length is 14 residues. V was pared by 3 bases and J by 2 bases, with 10 bases between.

The J gene is TRBJ1-1, the V gene TRBV6-2 or TRBV6-3, with 8 bases that match TRBD1. Germline values: CDR1 MNHEY, CDR2 SVGEGT. With V trimmed by 5 bases and J by 1 base, 3 bases remained unmatched. The CDR3 covers 14 residues. The CDR3 sequence is CASSRDRGNTEAFF. The CDR3 DNA reads TGTGCCAGCAGTCGTGACAGGGGGAACACTGAAGCTTTCTTT.

This clonotype has only a few counts. The J gene is TRBJ2-4, the V gene TRBV6-5, with 9 bases fitting TRBD2. J gave up 7 bases and V 0 bases, and 1 base lay outside the gene matches. This CDR3 is built from 14 residues. Germline lookup yields CDR1 MNHEY and CDR2 SVGAGI. In DNA form, the CDR3 reads TGTGCCAGCAGTTACTCGACTAGCGGTAACATTCAGTACTTC. This encodes CASSYSTSGNIQYF.